The text below deals with one T cell receptor beta chain. Its antigen is as yet unknown. The CDR3 has 14 amino acids. CDR1 is SGHDT, CDR2 YYEEEE, per germline. These data come from a study of blood T cells in healthy people across ages. The use of a sample-barcoded 5' primer and a J-beta primer mix characterized a second PCR of 7 to 11 cycles. From the 5' RACE reads, TCRdb called clonotypes with MiXCR, one entry per CDR3 protein. The sample contains about 1 million distinct CDR3 sequences, 35% to 55% of which appear only once. Notes on the study in general: Both naive CD4+ cell counts and diversity were greater in long-lived donors than in aged donors. It was held that the diversity estimates obtained from one million T cells were underestimates. The recorded TCR beta diversity per million T cells decreased in a roughly linear manner with age.

The rearrangement links TRBV5-6 to TRBJ2-5, with 7 bases lining up with TRBD2. The DNA end is more similar to TRBJ2-7, so the J call may be wrong. The clonotype originates from a woman aged 55-69 years in good health. The sample was blood. CDR3: CASSAGLVSYEQYF. The CDR3 DNA follows: TGTGCCAGCAGCGCCGGACTAGTCTCTTACGAGCAGTACTTC.